This TCR beta chain was captured in a study of T cells in Graves' hyperthyroidism and ophthalmopathy (dated by TCRdb to the late 2010s). With respect to the entire study: Peripheral blood was collected at initial diagnosis, before any treatment. Following sampling, methimazole starting at 30 mg daily was given to hyperthyroidism patients, and high-dose intravenous methylprednisolone was given to ophthalmopathy patients. An independent validation cohort of 18 to 20 hyperthyroidism patients and 17 patients who later progressed to ophthalmopathy tested prospective prediction of ophthalmopathy. The paper describes TCR Vbeta CDR3 sequencing of some 130 peripheral blood samples, made up of 40 to 45 ophthalmopathy patients, around 73 hyperthyroidism patients and about 17 progressor patients. The 75 to 100 discovery patients were divided at random into training and test sets in a 7:3 ratio. TCR V-J signatures able to tell the groups apart were searched for in a discovery cohort of 90 to 100 patients, of whom about 40 had Graves' ophthalmopathy and 57 had stable Graves' hyperthyroidism. In six Graves' hyperthyroidism patients, the study also compared T-cell repertoires from thyroid tissue with T-cell repertoires from blood. Broad study findings and their caveats: No statistical method was used to fix the sample size in advance, and group allocation was not hidden from the investigators. In validation, the model predicted progression to ophthalmopathy with approximately 70% sensitivity and over 72% specificity, a median of approximately 6.7 months before onset. Most expanded thyroid clonotypes (frequency above 0.001) were also detected in blood, a finding suggesting that blood repertoires may reflect thyroid immune responses. Ophthalmopathy was separated from stable hyperthyroidism by a 13 V-J signature model, with over 85% sensitivity and about 81% specificity obtained in cross-validation and 80%/75% obtained in testing.

The hyperthyroidism patients were between 18 and 65 years old and newly diagnosed, with a disease duration of less than 2 months. Exclusion was applied to patients with uncontrolled infections, other autoimmune diseases, pregnancy or lactation. Clinical symptoms, serum thyroxine and TRAb, thyroid ultrasound, and orbital computed tomography formed the basis for the diagnoses. For progressor patients, blood was drawn at the first diagnosis of hyperthyroidism, before any ophthalmopathy symptoms had appeared. PBMCs were isolated from about 9.1 ml of fresh peripheral blood by Ficoll-Paque density gradient centrifugation. Progressor patients were first diagnosed with Graves' hyperthyroidism and then developed ophthalmopathy during follow-up. Trizol reagent was used to extract total RNA, and RNA quality was then checked on an Agilent 2100 Bioanalyzer. Relative to germline, V is 10 bases shorter and J is 0 bases shorter, with 9 bases between their ends. The germline V gene encodes CDR1 MDHEN and CDR2 SYDVKM. The CDR3, from cysteine to phenylalanine, totals 12 residues. Just the 36-base CDR3 DNA is kept, in frame starting at base 1.

This clonotype showed up many times. Its antigen specificity is not known. No base-level quality is on record; no much larger clone is a single base apart. The TCR beta CDR3 regions were amplified from the RNA transcripts. The TCR CDR3 was subjected to a first round of RT-PCR using the HTBI primer set and the Qiagen OneStep RT-PCR kit. A second multiplex PCR round built the libraries, followed by size selection and purification. Paired-end sequencing of the libraries was performed with 100 bp reads on an Illumina HiSeq2000. For the original study's pipeline: Raw data were processed with SOAPnuke, discarding reads with adapters, uncalled bases, mean Phred below 15, or no exact constant-primer or identifier match. High-quality paired reads were merged with COPE v1.2.5, and unique nucleotide sequences were defined as clonotypes. MiTCR v1.1 was used to align clonotypes to the IMGT TRBV, TRBD and TRBJ reference segments. Only V-J combinations with frequency above 0.0001, covering approximately 99% of repertoires, were analysed. The TCS score was defined as F50 (clonal expansion) divided by E x V (chaos), with BLOSUM62-based TCRdist calculated between CDR3 peptides within each V-J. Welch's t-statistics and random forest reduced fewer than 550 V-J features to 10 to 15, which were used in a naive Bayes classifier (R e1071). TCRdb reprocessed the public reads (quality trimming at Q25 with fastp, clone calling with MiXCR) and kept in-frame beta chains. Entries that share a CDR3 protein sequence are merged under the most common genes and DNA. TCRdb's processing, not the authors', yielded these V and J calls. The sample table records roughly 130,000 distinct CDR3 sequences; about 20% of these occur just once. Roughly 73% of the sample rests with the top ten.

This TCR was recovered from a woman in her fifties or sixties with Graves' hyperthyroidism that later progressed to Graves' ophthalmopathy. Recombination connected TRBV28 to TRBJ2-5, and TRBD1 may be the D gene, going by 6 matching bases. The sample taken for sequencing was blood. The encoded CDR3 is CATRTDQETQYF. The bases read TGTGCCACCAGGACAGACCAAGAGACCCAGTACTTC.